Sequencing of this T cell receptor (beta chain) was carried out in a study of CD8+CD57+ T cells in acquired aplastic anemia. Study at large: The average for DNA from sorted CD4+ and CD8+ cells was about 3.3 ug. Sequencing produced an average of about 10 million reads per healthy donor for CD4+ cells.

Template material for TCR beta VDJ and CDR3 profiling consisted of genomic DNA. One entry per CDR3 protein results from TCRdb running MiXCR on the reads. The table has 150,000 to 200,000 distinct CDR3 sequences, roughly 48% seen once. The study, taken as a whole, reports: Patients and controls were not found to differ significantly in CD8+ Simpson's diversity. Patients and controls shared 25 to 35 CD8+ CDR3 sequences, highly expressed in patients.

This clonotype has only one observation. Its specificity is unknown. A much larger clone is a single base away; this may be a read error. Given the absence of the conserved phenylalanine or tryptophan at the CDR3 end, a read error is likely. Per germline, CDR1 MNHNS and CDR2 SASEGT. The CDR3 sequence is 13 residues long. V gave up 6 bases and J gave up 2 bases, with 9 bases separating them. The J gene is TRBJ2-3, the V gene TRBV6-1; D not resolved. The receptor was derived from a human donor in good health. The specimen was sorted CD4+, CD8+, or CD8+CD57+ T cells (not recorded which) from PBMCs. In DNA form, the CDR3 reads TGTGCCAGCAGCGGTCAGTACACAGATACGCAGTATCTT. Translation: CASSGQYTDTQYL.